These T cell receptor beta chains were read from a single sample in a study of cytotoxic CD8 clonotypes in ibrutinib-treated CLL. Assay: immunoSEQ multiplex PCR; the TCRdb copy retains only in-frame clones and omits some. The table includes 9,300 or so clones, approximately 60% detected once. The source was PBMCs, collected before ibrutinib treatment. The source is a human donor with chronic lymphocytic leukemia. CDR3s include the opening cysteine and the closing phenylalanine or tryptophan. The D gene is left open where the match is weak. Not all rows give a size; the values are once, few, many and, for expanded clones, a class.

>TRBJ2-7|.|TRBV29-1|once
TGCAGCGTTGGAGGGACCAGGTCCTACGAGCAGTACTTC
CSVGGTRSYEQYF
>TRBJ1-5|TRBD1|TRBV19|.
TGTGCCAGTAGTACAACAGGGGCTAATCAGCCCCAGCATTTT
CASSTTGANQPQHF
>TRBJ2-3|TRBD1|TRBV6-5|.
TGTGCCAGCAGAGAACAGGGGGCGCGGACAGATACGCAGTATTTT
CASREQGARTDTQYF
>TRBJ1-4|.|TRBV19|few
TGTGCCAGTAGTACAGAGGGGTCGACTAATGAAAAACTGTTTTTT
CASSTEGSTNEKLFF
>TRBJ1-3|.|TRBV19|.
TGTGCCAGTAGTATAGAGACATTCGGGACTGGAAACACCATATATTTT
CASSIETFGTGNTIYF
>TRBJ2-3|TRBD2|TRBV11-2|once
TGTGCCAGCAGCTTCGCGGGGGGGGACGGTGATACGCAGTATTTT
CASSFAGGDGDTQYF
>TRBJ1-1|TRBD1|TRBV5-1|.
TGCGCCAGCAGCATAACAGGGGACACTGAAGCTTTCTTT
CASSITGDTEAFF
>TRBJ1-2|.|TRBV4-1|once
TGCGCCAGCAGTAGTCAGGGAAATCGTGGCTACACCTTC
CASSSQGNRGYTF
>TRBJ1-5|.|TRBV18|.
TGTGCCAGCTCACCAGGGCAGGCTGGCAATCAGCCCCAGCATTTT
CASSPGQAGNQPQHF
>TRBJ2-5|TRBD1|TRBV2|.
TGTGCCAGCAGTGAACGGGACAAGGGGGCCCAAGAGACCCAGTACTTC
CASSERDKGAQETQYF
>TRBJ1-3|.|TRBV29-1|.
TGCAGCGTTGCGGGCCGACTAGGAAACACCATATATTTT
CSVAGRLGNTIYF
>TRBJ2-6|TRBD2|TRBV6-1|few
TGTGCCAGCAGTGAAAGGCAATGGGGGGGACCTGGGGCCAACGTCCTGACTTTC
CASSERQWGGPGANVLTF
>TRBJ1-1|TRBD1|TRBV10-3|.
TGTGCCATCAGTGGGACAGGGACCCCTGAAGCTTTCTTT
CAISGTGTPEAFF
>TRBJ1-5|.|TRBV5-1|few
TGCGCCAGCAGCTTGGAAGGGTCGCGCAATCAGCCCCAGCATTTT
CASSLEGSRNQPQHF
>TRBJ1-1|.|TRBV1|.
TGCACCAGCAGCCAGTCTACTCCCCGGGCCCCTCTCACGAACACTGAAGCTTTCTTT
CTSSQSTPRAPLTNTEAFF
>TRBJ2-7|TRBD2|TRBV11-2|.
TGTGCCAGCAGCTTAACGACTAGCGGGAGGAACCGCTACGAGCAGTACTTC
CASSLTTSGRNRYEQYF
>TRBJ2-2|.|TRBV2|.
TGTGCCAGCAGTTCCCGGCAGGGGGGCACCGGGGAGCTGTTTTTT
CASSSRQGGTGELFF
>TRBJ2-3|TRBD2|TRBV7-3|.
TGTGCCAGCAGCCCGGGGCGGGGGGGCACAGATACGCAGTATTTT
CASSPGRGGTDTQYF
>TRBJ2-4|TRBD1|TRBV15|.
TGTGCCACCAGCAGCCTGGGACAGCCCAAAAACATTCAGTACTTC
CATSSLGQPKNIQYF
>TRBJ2-5|.|TRBV28|.
TGTGCCAGCAGCCCAGGTCAGGGGCACCAAGAGACCCAGTACTTC
CASSPGQGHQETQYF
>TRBJ2-1|.|TRBV10-3|.
TGTGCCATCAGTGAGTCAACCACCTACAATGAGCAGTTCTTC
CAISESTTYNEQFF
>TRBJ2-2|TRBD1|TRBV5-1|.
TGCGCCAGCAGCCAGACCTTGACAGGGGGCGAGACCGGGGAGCTGTTTTTT
CASSQTLTGGETGELFF
>TRBJ2-3|.|TRBV10-3|.
TGTGCCACAAATCCGACGGACCTCTATCACACAGATACGCAGTATTTT
CATNPTDLYHTDTQYF
>TRBJ2-4|.|TRBV2|once
TGTGCCAGCAGTGACACGGCAGACATTCAGTACTTC
CASSDTADIQYF
>TRBJ2-1|TRBD1|TRBV5-1|.
TGCGCCAGCAGCTTGGAAGGGCAGGGGGTCAGTGAGCAGTTCTTC
CASSLEGQGVSEQFF
>TRBJ1-2|.|TRBV18|.
TGTGCCAGCTCCCCGGACGTTACTGGCTACACCTTC
CASSPDVTGYTF
>TRBJ1-5|TRBD1|TRBV7-2|.
TGTGCCAGCAGCAAGGACAGGGTCCAGCCCCAGCATTTT
CASSKDRVQPQHF
>TRBJ2-2|.|TRBV5-1|.
TGCGCCAGCAGCCCCGGGACTCCAACCGGGGAGCTGTTTTTT
CASSPGTPTGELFF
>TRBJ2-7|TRBD2|TRBV2|few
TGTGCCAATAAGGGACTAGCGGGAGATGAGCAGTACTTC
CANKGLAGDEQYF
>TRBJ1-5|.|TRBV9|.
TGTGCCAGCAGCGTAGACCACATTGGGCAGCCCCAGCATTTT
CASSVDHIGQPQHF
>TRBJ2-7|.|TRBV2|.
TGTGCCAGCACCCTACACAGAGAGTTGTACTTC
CASTLHRELYF
>TRBJ2-3|.|TRBV30|.
TGTGCCTGGAGTGTAGGCGGGGGCAGCCATACGCAGTATTTT
CAWSVGGGSHTQYF
>TRBJ2-5|.|TRBV4-1|.
TGCGCCAGCAGCCAAGCATTGGACATCCAAGAGACCCAGTACTTC
CASSQALDIQETQYF
>TRBJ2-7|.|TRBV4-1|.
TGCGCCAGCAGCCAAGGTTTAGCGACAACCTACGAGCAGTACTTC
CASSQGLATTYEQYF
>TRBJ2-1|.|TRBV2|few
TGTGCCAGCAGTCAGGAGACTGGATACAATGAGCAGTTCTTC
CASSQETGYNEQFF
>TRBJ1-2|.|TRBV28|.
TGTGCCAGCAGTGCAGGACAGTACGGCTACACCTTC
CASSAGQYGYTF
>TRBJ2-7|.|TRBV5-1|.
TGCGCCAGCAGCTTGAGGGCCTCCTACGAGCAGTACTTC
CASSLRASYEQYF
>TRBJ2-3|.|TRBV5-1|.
TGCGCCAGCAGCTTGGCCCAGACAGTTCTTAGCACAGATACGCAGTATTTT
CASSLAQTVLSTDTQYF
>TRBJ2-5|.|TRBV2|once
TGTGCCAGCAGTGGAGAAGAGACCCAGTACTTC
CASSGEETQYF
>TRBJ2-2|TRBD2|TRBV7-6|.
TGTGCCAGCAGCTTAGCGGCTAGCGGGAGCCATGACGGGGAGCTGTTTTTT
CASSLAASGSHDGELFF
>TRBJ2-3|.|TRBV7-9|.
TGTGCCAGCAGCTTAGTTGCGGGGATTAACACAGATACGCAGTATTTT
CASSLVAGINTDTQYF
>TRBJ2-3|TRBD2|TRBV19|.
TGTGCCAGTAGTATCGGGCTAGCGGTTGCAGATACGCAGTATTTT
CASSIGLAVADTQYF
>TRBJ2-7|TRBD2|TRBV28|.
TGTGCCAGCAGTTTTGGGACTAGCGGGAGCCTTTCCTACGAGCAGTACTTC
CASSFGTSGSLSYEQYF
>TRBJ1-4|.|TRBV9|few
TGTGCCAGCAGCCCCCAAGGAGGGGGAGCTAATGAAAAACTGTTTTTT
CASSPQGGGANEKLFF
>TRBJ1-2|.|TRBV28|.
TGTGCCAGCAGTTTAGCTGCCCGATATGGCTACACCTTC
CASSLAARYGYTF
>TRBJ2-2|.|TRBV7-9|.
TGTGCCAGCAGAGGATTGGAAGCTTCCACCGGGGAGCTGTTTTTT
CASRGLEASTGELFF
>TRBJ2-5|.|TRBV7-9|.
TGTGCCAGCAGCTCCCAAGAGACCCAGTACTTC
CASSSQETQYF
>TRBJ1-3|TRBD1|TRBV19|.
TGTGCCACCGAGGACAGGGCTTCTGGAAACACCATATATTTT
CATEDRASGNTIYF
>TRBJ2-5|.|TRBV30|once
TGTGCCTGGAGCGTAAAGAGCAGGGGGTTCGGGGGGACCCAGTACTTC
CAWSVKSRGFGGTQYF
>TRBJ2-3|TRBD2|TRBV18|.
TGTGCCAGCTCATTGGGAGGGCTGACAGATACGCAGTATTTT
CASSLGGLTDTQYF
>TRBJ1-5|.|TRBV5-1|once
TGCGCCAGCAGCGCATACCTGGGACAGCCCCAGCATTTT
CASSAYLGQPQHF
>TRBJ1-2|TRBD1|TRBV2|few
TGTGCCAGCAGTGACATAGGGACAGGGGACGGCTACACCTTC
CASSDIGTGDGYTF
>TRBJ2-5|.|TRBV7-3|few
TGTGCCAGCAGCCTACGGACGGGACTTCAAGGGGAGACCCAGTACTTC
CASSLRTGLQGETQYF
>TRBJ1-2|TRBD1|TRBV11-2|.
TGTGCCAGCAGCGGATTAGGGCCAAACAGGGGGCTTGACTATGGCTACACCTTC
CASSGLGPNRGLDYGYTF
>TRBJ1-1|.|TRBV2|.
TGTGCCAGCACCACAAGAGGGGGGGGAGACACTGAAGCTTTCTTT
CASTTRGGGDTEAFF